These 20 T cell receptor beta chains share one sample of origin, sequenced in a study of radiation and T cells in renal cell carcinoma (TCRdb year 2020). To prepare the library, the immunoSEQ multiplex PCR assay was applied. TCRdb holds this immuneACCESS table with in-frame rearrangements only. Some clones are missing; in checked studies, unresolved V genes explain under half, and the rest has no known cause. The sample table records tens of thousands of clones; roughly 85% of these occur just once. Jointly, the top ten make up approximately 22% of the sample. The time point label of this sample denotes: blood 2 weeks post-SBRT. What the treatment or condition label conveys for this sample: 15 Gy SBRT to primary tumor, nephrectomy 4 weeks later. The input for sequencing was blood, taken from a patient whose treatment included radiotherapy and nephrectomy. These receptors were obtained from a woman aged 50 to 60 with renal cell carcinoma.

V and J are TRBV6-1 and TRBJ1-2; D ambiguous. Germline CDR1 reads MNHNS; CDR2 reads SASEGT. The V and J ends lost 5 bases and 7 bases respectively, with 14 bases between them. This CDR3 is 13 amino acids long. CDR3 nucleotides: TGTGCCAGCAGTCCAGGCTCACGGGGTGGCTACACCTTC. Its protein is CASSPGSRGGYTF.

V and J are TRBV5-6 and TRBJ2-5; D might be TRBD1 or TRBD2, each matching 6 bases. Trimming pared 4 bases from V and 5 bases from J, leaving 18 bases between. The CDR3 consists of 15 residues. Germline-derived CDR1 and CDR2 are SGHDT and YYEEEE. CDR3 sequence (DNA): TGTGCCAGCAGCCCGTTCGGGGGCGCCCGGGAGACCCAGTACTTC. Translation gives CASSPFGGARETQYF.

J is TRBJ1-1 and V is TRBV7-9; 9 nucleotides align to TRBD1. CDR1 and CDR2 (germline): SEHNR, FQNEAQ (reference sequence). The CDR3 loop spans 14 amino acids. V was clipped by 4 bases and J by 1 base; unmatched bases: 1. The CDR3 nucleotides read TGTGCCAGCAGCTCGGGACAGGGGAACACTGAAGCTTTCTTT. Protein: CASSSGQGNTEAFF.

This chain connects TRBV2 to TRBJ2-3; no definite D call. This CDR3 comprises 11 residues. Germline lookup yields CDR1 SNHLY and CDR2 FYNNEI. V lost 2 bases and J 5 bases, leaving 2 bases between the germline ends. The CDR3 sequence: CASSEKDTQYF. CDR3 nucleotide sequence: TGTGCCAGCAGTGAAAAAGATACGCAGTATTTT.

This rearrangement joins TRBV5-1 to TRBJ2-3; D unresolved. The CDR3 contains 14 residues. Germline V gene lookup returns CDR1 SGHRS and CDR2 YFSETQ. With 0 bases removed from V and 5 bases from J, the gap between germline ends came to 10 bases. CDR3 coding DNA: TGCGCCAGCAGCTTGGCCCAGCTTGAAGATACGCAGTATTTT. It specifies CASSLAQLEDTQYF.

This sequence joins TRBV6-6 and TRBJ1-6; no clear D gene. CDR3 length: 13 amino acids. The V end was cut by 7 bases, the J end by 7 bases, with 11 bases between. Germline CDR1 and CDR2: MNHNY and SVGAGI (reference sequence). The DNA of the CDR3 is TGTGCCAGCACAACTGAAGCAAATTCACCCCTCCACTTT. Amino acid sequence: CASTTEANSPLHF.

V usage is TRBV6-4 and J usage is TRBJ1-1; D is possibly TRBD1 (5 bases). The CDR3 has 12 residues. Trimming took 6 bases from V and 4 from J, leaving 9 bases between them. Germline-derived CDR1 and CDR2 are MRHNA and SNTAGT. This CDR3 reads CASRGPSTEAFF. The CDR3, as DNA: TGTGCCAGCAGGGGGCCGAGCACTGAAGCTTTCTTT.

V usage is TRBV19 and J usage is TRBJ1-2; possibly TRBD1 for D (5 bases). V lost 4 bases and J lost 6, with 12 bases in between. From germline, CDR1 is LNHDA and CDR2 SQIVND (reference sequence). The CDR3 totals 13 residues. The chain's CDR3 is CASSTGARDGYTF. The CDR3 region has the DNA TGTGCCAGTAGTACCGGGGCGCGGGATGGCTACACCTTC.

The chain combines TRBV5-1 with TRBJ2-6; tentative D call: TRBD1 (5 bases). The CDR3 is 17 residues long. In germline, CDR1 is SGHRS, CDR2 YFSETQ. Trimming pared 0 bases from V and 2 bases from J, leaving 12 bases between. CDR3 sequence (DNA): TGCGCCAGCAGCTTGGATTCCAGCAGGGCTGGGGCCAACGTCCTGACTTTC. Its translation: CASSLDSSRAGANVLTF.

The sample holds one count of this clone. The junction departs from the called germline gene at one end, perhaps through a read error. The chain links TRBV30 to TRBJ2-5; D might be TRBD2 (5 bases). CDR3 length equals 13 residues. CDR1 and CDR2 from the germline V gene are GTSNPN and SVGIG (reference sequence). The CDR3 DNA follows: TGTGCCTGCAGTGGACTCTTCCAAGAGACCCAGTACTTC. Protein: CACSGLFQETQYF.

This chain joins TRBV6-1 and TRBJ2-2, with 8 bases that match TRBD1. Germline V gene lookup returns CDR1 MNHNS and CDR2 SASEGT. V was clipped by 6 bases and J by 6 bases; unmatched bases: 3. The CDR3 is made up of 13 amino acids. Written as DNA, the CDR3 is TGTGCCAGCAGGACAGGGGTCGCCGGGGAGCTGTTTTTT. It encodes CASRTGVAGELFF.

V is TRBV11-2 and J is TRBJ2-7; 8 bases map to TRBD1. The CDR3 contains 14 residues. The trim removed 1 base at V and 2 bases at J, leaving 1 base unmatched. CDR1 SGHAT and CDR2 FQNNGV come from the germline V gene. The CDR3 DNA is TGTGCCAGCAGCTTAGTACAGGGGGCCTACGAGCAGTACTTC. Residues: CASSLVQGAYEQYF.

This clone was observed a handful of times. V and J are TRBV28 and TRBJ1-2; D remains ambiguous. This CDR3 has 12 residues. V was trimmed by 6 bases and J by 7 bases, leaving 12 bases between them. The germline V gene has CDR1 MDHEN and CDR2 SYDVKM. The CDR3 is CASRPLVGGYTF. In nucleotides, the CDR3 is TGTGCCAGCAGACCCCTGGTTGGTGGCTACACCTTC.

This chain links TRBV4-3 with TRBJ1-2, with D possibly matching TRBD1 (5 bases). CDR1 and CDR2 from the germline V gene are LGHNA and YSLEER. This CDR3 has 16 residues. Trimming cost V 1 base and J 0 bases, with 12 bases left between them. The CDR3 loop is CASSQGVGGTNYGYTF. DNA of the CDR3: TGCGCCAGCAGCCAAGGAGTGGGGGGTACTAACTATGGCTACACCTTC.

The genes are TRBV2 and TRBJ2-7; 8 positions agree with TRBD2. Germline values: CDR1 SNHLY, CDR2 FYNNEI. The CDR3 is made up of 16 amino acids. J gave up 5 bases and V 8 bases, and 17 bases lay outside the gene matches. CDR3 protein: CASLPGGSGSFHEQYF. The CDR3 region has the DNA TGTGCCAGCCTACCCGGTGGAAGCGGGAGTTTCCACGAGCAGTACTTC.

The chain employs TRBV6-6 and TRBJ2-1; 8 bases fit TRBD2. V trimming: 7 bases; J trimming: 1 base; junction bases outside the gene matches: 3. Germline CDR1 and CDR2: MNHNY and SVGAGI (reference sequence). CDR3 length equals 14 residues. The CDR3 region is CASKAGESYNEQFF. CDR3 nucleotides: TGTGCCAGCAAAGCGGGGGAATCCTACAATGAGCAGTTCTTC.

This clone was counted only a few times. The V gene is TRBV7-2, the J gene TRBJ2-3; 12 bases are shared with TRBD2. In germline, CDR1 is SGHTA, CDR2 FQGNSA. The CDR3 spans 18 residues. V lost 2 bases and J lost 2; bases outside the gene matches: 8. This chain's CDR3 is CASSLLPGTSGYTDTQYF. The CDR3 coding sequence is TGTGCCAGCAGCTTACTCCCCGGGACTAGCGGGTACACAGATACGCAGTATTTT.

This chain joins TRBV5-5 and TRBJ2-3; 8 nucleotides match TRBD1. V lost 8 bases, J lost 0 bases, and 11 bases stayed unmatched. The length of the CDR3 is 16 residues. Germline assignment: CDR1 SGHKS and CDR2 YYEKEE (reference sequence). The CDR3 region has the DNA TGTGCCAGGATGGCCGACAGGGGTCCTAGCACAGATACGCAGTATTTT. Residues: CARMADRGPSTDTQYF.

This clone was seen once. The genes are TRBV7-3 and TRBJ2-5, with D possibly being TRBD1 (6 bases). CDR1 is SGHTA, CDR2 FQGTGA, per germline. Trimming cost V 5 bases and J 3 bases, with 16 bases left between them. The CDR3 covers 15 residues. Here the CDR3 reads CASSRQAGVEETQYF. CDR3 coding DNA: TGTGCCAGCAGCCGCCAAGCAGGGGTAGAAGAGACCCAGTACTTC. The full variable domain, completed using reference TRBV7-3 and TRBJ2-5, is GAGVSQTPSNKVTEKGKYVELRCDPISGHTALYWYRQSLGQGPEFLIYFQGTGAADDSGLPNDRFFAVRPEGSVSTLKIQRTERGDSAVYLCASSRQAGVEETQYFGPGTRLLVL.

This clone was observed once. The chain carries TRBV7-2 and TRBJ1-6; 8 positions match TRBD1. Germline loops: CDR1 SGHTA, CDR2 FQGNSA. CDR3 length: 14 residues. V gave up 5 bases and J gave up 5 bases; unmatched junction bases: 2. The CDR3 DNA reads as TGTGCCAGCAGCGCGACAGGGGATAATTCACCCCTCCACTTT. Its translation is CASSATGDNSPLHF.